This entry is about one TCR beta chain. Its antigen remains unidentified. Unique molecular identifiers were present on cDNA, and template switching added a universal primer site. TCRdb re-called the 5' RACE reads through MiXCR, storing one row per CDR3 protein. In the table there are some 1,600,000 distinct CDR3 sequences, more than 30% of which are singletons. V gave up 3 bases and J gave up 4 bases, with 12 bases separating them. Germline CDR1 and CDR2: MNHEY and SMNVEV (reference sequence). The CDR3 has 15 amino acids. Every donor was a healthy Caucasian. The data originate from a study of identical twins. Findings and limits, study-wide: For monozygotic twins, models underestimated out-of-frame TCR alpha sharing. Insertion counts were lower in abundant cord blood beta clonotypes, a trend that memory repertoires did not show.

The J gene is TRBJ1-4, the V gene TRBV27; the D is unclear. Sequenced material: cord blood. This receptor was taken from a newborn girl in good health. The CDR3 region is CASSLRGGRNEKLFF. The CDR3 region has the DNA TGTGCCAGCAGTTTGAGAGGAGGGCGTAATGAAAAACTGTTTTTT.